These 12 T cell receptor beta chains were all obtained from the same sample, sequenced in a study of identical twins. TCRdb called the 5' RACE reads again in MiXCR, with one record for every CDR3 protein. The sample shows approximately 680,000 distinct CDR3 sequences, 7.1% of them seen only once. Separately, the same data were catalogued under a study of yellow fever vaccine responses in identical twins.

The source material was PBMCs. The receptors originated from a woman aged 18-35 years in good health.

This clonotype was counted at least ten times. The chain carries TRBV20-1 and TRBJ2-3; TRBD1 aligns across 9 bases. Trimming at V came to 0 bases and at J to 1 base, leaving 17 bases not matched to a gene. CDR3 length: 20 residues. CDR1 and CDR2 from the germline V gene are DFQATT and SNEGSKA (reference sequence). The CDR3 loop is CSARERQGVRFLRGTDTQYF. The DNA for the CDR3 is TGCAGTGCTAGAGAAAGACAGGGGGTGAGGTTTTTAAGGGGCACAGATACGCAGTATTTT.

This clonotype was seen repeatedly, ten times or more. This chain uses TRBV7-9 with TRBJ2-2; D remains unclear. The CDR3 totals 11 residues. Germline-derived CDR1 and CDR2 are SEHNR and FQNEAQ (reference sequence). V was clipped by 7 bases and J by 3 bases, with 3 bases between them. The CDR3 reads CASKYTGELFF. In DNA, the CDR3 is TGTGCCAGCAAATACACCGGGGAGCTGTTTTTT.

This clonotype was counted at least ten times. The rearrangement links TRBV12-3 or TRBV12-4 to TRBJ1-5, with D unclear. CDR3 size: 14 residues. V lost 2 bases, J lost 7 bases, and 12 bases lay in between. In DNA, the CDR3 is TGTGCCAGCAGTTTATCGGACGGAGGCCAGCCCCAGCATTTT. Its protein is CASSLSDGGQPQHF.

The chain has TRBV2 and TRBJ2-3; TRBD2 is a possible D gene (6 bases). Deletions cut 3 bases from V and 1 base from J, with 11 bases between. The CDR3 spans 15 residues. Germline values: CDR1 SNHLY, CDR2 FYNNEI. The CDR3 nucleotides read TGTGCCAGCAGTGATGAGGGCGGGGGCACAGATACGCAGTATTTT. Protein sequence: CASSDEGGGTDTQYF. The variable domain in full, with the rest retrieved from reference TRBV2 and TRBJ2-3, is EPEVTQTPSHQVTQMGQEVILRCVPISNHLYFYWYRQILGQKVEFLVSFYNNEISEKSEIFDDQFSVERPDGSNFTLKIRSTKLEDSAMYFCASSDEGGGTDTQYFGPGTRLTVL.

This clonotype was observed a handful of times. The V and J genes are TRBV28 and TRBJ2-1; the D gene is possibly TRBD2 (5 bases). CDR1 and CDR2 (germline): MDHEN, SYDVKM. V lost 10 bases and J 4 bases, leaving 8 bases between the germline ends. The CDR3 runs to 11 residues. In DNA, the CDR3 is TGTGCCACCCGGGGATACAATGAGCAGTTCTTC. This gives the protein CATRGYNEQFF. Drawing the rest from reference TRBV28 and TRBJ2-1, the complete variable domain is DVKVTQSSRYLVKRTGEKVFLECVQDMDHENMFWYRQDPGLGLRLIYFSYDVKMKEKGDIPEGYSVSREKKERFSLILESASTNQTSMYLCATRGYNEQFFGPGTRLTVL.

The rearrangement joins TRBV20-1 to TRBJ2-5; 10 bases map to TRBD2. Germline V gives CDR1 DFQATT, CDR2 SNEGSKA (reference sequence). Trimming cost V 5 bases and J 2 bases; bases outside gene matches: 11. CDR3 size: 16 residues. The CDR3 reads CSAYVGASGSQETQYF. As DNA, the CDR3 is TGCAGTGCTTATGTGGGGGCTAGCGGGAGTCAAGAGACCCAGTACTTC.

This clonotype was observed a handful of times. The chain employs TRBV2 and TRBJ2-5; D possibly corresponds to TRBD2 (6 bases). Looked up from germline, CDR1 is SNHLY and CDR2 is FYNNEI. The V gene lost 2 bases and the J gene lost 5 bases, with 27 bases spanning the gap. CDR3 length equals 19 residues. The CDR3 nucleotides are TGTGCCAGCAGTGAACACTCGAGTTACGGGGGAGTTGGTTTTGAGACCCAGTACTTC. It yields the protein CASSEHSSYGGVGFETQYF.

The genes are TRBV5-6 and TRBJ1-3; D might be TRBD1 (6 bases). This CDR3 is 19 amino acids long. Looked up from germline, CDR1 is SGHDT and CDR2 is YYEEEE. V was cut by 1 base and J by 0 bases, with 20 bases left in between. The CDR3 sequence: CASSLRSGVRVHSGNTIYF. The CDR3 DNA is TGTGCCAGCAGCTTGAGGTCAGGGGTAAGGGTCCACTCTGGAAACACCATATATTTT.

This clonotype has a count of ten or more. The V and J genes are TRBV4-1 and TRBJ2-1; 10 nucleotides agree with TRBD2. Germline trimming cut 1 base from V and 3 bases from J; bases unmatched to any gene: 6. CDR1 and CDR2 (germline): MGHRA, YSYEKL. This CDR3 is built from 17 residues. CDR3 sequence: CASSQGFSGGYYNEQFF. CDR3 nucleotides: TGCGCCAGCAGCCAAGGATTTAGCGGGGGGTACTACAATGAGCAGTTCTTC.

This clonotype was counted many times. The rearrangement joins TRBV29-1 to TRBJ1-5; 9 nucleotides line up with TRBD1. The CDR3 consists of 14 residues. CDR1 and CDR2 from the germline V gene are SQVTM and ANQGSEA. J gave up 4 bases and V 3 bases, and 4 bases lay outside the gene matches. The CDR3 spells CSVEVGQGNQPQHF. The CDR3 DNA sequence: TGCAGCGTTGAGGTTGGACAGGGGAATCAGCCCCAGCATTTT.

The rearrangement uses TRBV24-1 and TRBJ2-1, with 7 bases that match TRBD2. V lost 1 base and J lost 6; bases outside the gene matches: 5. The germline V gene has CDR1 KGHDR and CDR2 SFDVKD. This CDR3 is built from 15 residues. This chain's CDR3 is CATSDFRGSRNEQFF. CDR3 sequence (DNA): TGTGCCACCAGTGATTTCCGCGGGAGTCGCAATGAGCAGTTCTTC.

In nucleotides, the CDR3 is TGTGCCAGCAGTAACCACACGCGGGGCGGCTACACCTTC. Translated, it gives CASSNHTRGGYTF. The chain links TRBV12-3 or TRBV12-4 to TRBJ1-2; the D gene is possibly TRBD1 (5 bases). The V gene lost 5 bases and the J gene lost 8 bases, with 15 bases spanning the gap. The CDR3 totals 13 residues.